One sample yielded the 15 T cell receptor beta chains listed below, sequenced in a study of control samples from healthy donors and cancer patients. The data were produced by immunoSEQ multiplex PCR, yet TCRdb's version contains in-frame clones alone and is incomplete. The sample contains 150,000 to 200,000 clones, roughly 92% of which appear only once. The sequenced material came from blood. The receptors were sampled from a woman aged 18 to 35 in good health.

The CDR3 DNA is TGTGCCAGCAGTGAACAGGGCACAGACAATGAGCAGTTCTTC. Encoded protein: CASSEQGTDNEQFF. The V and J genes are TRBV6-4 and TRBJ2-1, with D possibly matching TRBD1 (6 bases). Germline V lookup: CDR1 MRHNA, CDR2 SNTAGT. The CDR3 sequence is 14 residues long. V lost 3 bases to trimming and J lost 5 bases, with 11 bases between them.

This chain links TRBV10-3 with TRBJ2-1; D may be TRBD2 (6 bases). V lost 4 bases and J lost 6, with 25 bases in between. Germline values: CDR1 ENHRY, CDR2 SYGVKD. This CDR3 comprises 18 residues. The chain's CDR3 is CAISASGGAGIPPNEQFF. In nucleotides, the CDR3 is TGTGCCATCAGTGCGTCCGGAGGGGCAGGGATACCCCCCAATGAGCAGTTCTTC.

V gene TRBV20-1 combines with J gene TRBJ1-5; TRBD1 matches 7 bases. The V gene's germline CDR1 is DFQATT and CDR2 SNEGSKA (reference sequence). The CDR3 totals 14 residues. The junction had 8 bases not matched to a gene; V was cut back by 3 bases and J by 6 bases. The CDR3, as DNA: TGCAGTGCTAGTCGGCAGGGGGGTAGTCAGCCCCAGCATTTT. Translated, it gives CSASRQGGSQPQHF.

V usage is TRBV9 and J usage is TRBJ2-6, with D unresolved. The CDR3 covers 14 residues. The germline CDR1 and CDR2 sequences are SGDLS and YYNGEE. The V end lost 5 bases, the J end lost 3 bases, and 9 bases lay between the germline ends. The CDR3 bases are TGTGCCAGCAGTTTTAGGGTTGGGGCCAACGTCCTGACTTTC. Protein product: CASSFRVGANVLTF.

The chain couples TRBV3-1 (or the pseudogene TRBV3-2) to TRBJ1-1; perhaps TRBD1 as D (5 bases). V was clipped by 3 bases and J by 5 bases, with 13 bases between them. CDR3 size: 14 residues. The V gene's germline CDR1 is LGHDT and CDR2 YNNKEL (reference sequence). CDR3: CASSQSPGWTEAFF. CDR3 sequence (DNA): TGTGCCAGCAGCCAGAGTCCAGGGTGGACTGAAGCTTTCTTT.

The table lists this clone with a count of one. The chain employs TRBV5-8 and TRBJ2-7, with D unclear. The CDR3 spans 11 residues. Trimming took off 6 bases at V and 0 bases at J, with 4 bases between the two ends. The germline V gene encodes CDR1 SGHTS and CDR2 YDEGEE. The CDR3 bases are TGTGCCAGCAACCCCTCCTACGAGCAGTACTTC. Translation gives CASNPSYEQYF.

The table lists this clone with a count of one. The chain carries TRBV29-1 and TRBJ1-1; 7 bases are shared with TRBD1. Trimming at V came to 6 bases and at J to 5 bases, leaving 6 bases not matched to a gene. Germline-derived CDR1 and CDR2 are SQVTM and ANQGSEA. The CDR3 loop spans 12 amino acids. The CDR3 DNA sequence: TGCAGCGTACAGGGGAGGGTAACTGAAGCTTTCTTT. Amino acids: CSVQGRVTEAFF.

The V and J genes are TRBV9 and TRBJ2-4; unclear D gene. Per the germline V gene, CDR1 is SGDLS and CDR2 is YYNGEE. V was clipped by 0 bases and J by 0 bases, with 7 bases between them. The CDR3 spans 15 residues. The CDR3 loop is CASSVVESAKNIQYF. The DNA of the CDR3 is TGTGCCAGCAGCGTAGTGGAGTCAGCCAAAAACATTCAGTACTTC.

The rearrangement links TRBV6-1 to TRBJ1-1, with D uncertain. From germline, CDR1 is MNHNS and CDR2 SASEGT. The CDR3 runs to 13 residues. V lost 0 bases, J lost 11 bases, and 13 bases lay in between. The CDR3 sequence is CASSEAGYVRAFF. CDR3 nucleotides: TGTGCCAGCAGTGAAGCGGGGTACGTTCGGGCTTTCTTT.

This chain joins TRBV28 and TRBJ1-4; TRBD1 aligns across 10 bases. This CDR3 has 14 residues. Germline V gene sequence: CDR1 MDHEN, CDR2 SYDVKM. V trimming: 8 bases; J trimming: 6 bases; junction bases outside the gene matches: 6. The CDR3 protein is CASGTGVRYEKLFF. In nucleotides, the CDR3 is TGTGCCAGCGGGACAGGGGTACGGTATGAAAAACTGTTTTTT.

This chain uses TRBV29-1 with TRBJ2-3, with TRBD2 matching over 8 bases. Germline trimming cut 4 bases from V and 0 bases from J; bases unmatched to any gene: 9. Germline values: CDR1 SQVTM, CDR2 ANQGSEA. The CDR3 has 16 amino acids. This CDR3 is CSVGLAGLTSTDTQYF. The CDR3 nucleotides read TGCAGCGTTGGGCTAGCGGGCTTAACTAGCACAGATACGCAGTATTTT.

The chain uses TRBV5-1 and TRBJ1-1; D perhaps matches TRBD1 (6 bases). CDR3 length: 15 amino acids. Trimming took 1 base from V and 3 from J, leaving 13 bases between them. The germline CDR1 and CDR2 sequences are SGHRS and YFSETQ. CDR3 residues: CASSLLQQGYTEAFF. In nucleotides, the CDR3 is TGCGCCAGCAGCTTGCTACAACAGGGTTACACTGAAGCTTTCTTT. The entire variable domain, with the rest obtained from reference TRBV5-1 and TRBJ1-1, is as follows: KAGVTQTPRYLIKTRGQQVTLSCSPISGHRSVSWYQQTPGQGLQFLFEYFSETQRNKGNFPGRFSGRQFSNSRSEMNVSTLELGDSALYLCASSLLQQGYTEAFFGQGTRLTVV.

This chain connects TRBV2 to TRBJ2-7; 8 nucleotides align to TRBD1. Trimming at V came to 10 bases and at J to 7 bases, leaving 12 bases not matched to a gene. The CDR3 is made up of 13 amino acids. Germline CDR1 and CDR2: SNHLY and FYNNEI. The DNA for the CDR3 is TGTGCCATCGCGGGACAGGTGGGGTTGGAGCAGTACTTC. It codes for CAIAGQVGLEQYF.

This chain joins TRBV9 and TRBJ1-1; 9 nucleotides align to TRBD1. V shed 3 bases and J 5 bases; nucleotides not matched to a gene: 8. The CDR3 is 15 residues long. Germline assignment: CDR1 SGDLS and CDR2 YYNGEE. DNA of the CDR3: TGTGCCAGCAGCGCGCCGACAGGGGGAGGTACTGAAGCTTTCTTT. It is translated as CASSAPTGGGTEAFF.

The V call is TRBV5-1, the J call TRBJ2-5, with D perhaps matching TRBD1 or TRBD2 (5 bases each). CDR3 length: 12 amino acids. The ends were cut back, 5 bases at V and 5 bases at J, with 10 bases in the middle. Germline V CDR1 and CDR2: SGHRS, YFSETQ. CDR3 residues: CASSWDRETQYF. Here the CDR3 DNA reads TGCGCCAGCAGTTGGGACCGGGAGACCCAGTACTTC.